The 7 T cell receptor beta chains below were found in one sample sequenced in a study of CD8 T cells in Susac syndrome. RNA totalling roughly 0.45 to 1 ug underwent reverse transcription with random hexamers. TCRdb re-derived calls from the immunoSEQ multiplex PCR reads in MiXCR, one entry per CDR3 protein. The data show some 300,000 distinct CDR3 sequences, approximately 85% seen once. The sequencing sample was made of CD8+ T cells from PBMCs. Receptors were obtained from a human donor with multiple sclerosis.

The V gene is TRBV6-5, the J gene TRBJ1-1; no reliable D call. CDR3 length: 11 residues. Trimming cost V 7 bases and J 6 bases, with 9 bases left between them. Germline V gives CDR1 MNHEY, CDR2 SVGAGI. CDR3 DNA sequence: TGTGCCAGCATGGTAGGCGCTGAAGCTTTCTTT. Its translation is CASMVGAEAFF.

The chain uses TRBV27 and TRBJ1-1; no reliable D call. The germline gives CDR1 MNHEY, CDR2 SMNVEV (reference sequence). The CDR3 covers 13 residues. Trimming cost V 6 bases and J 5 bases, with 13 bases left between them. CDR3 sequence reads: CASSLGGETEAFF. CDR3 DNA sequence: TGTGCCAGCAGCCTGGGTGGAGAGACTGAAGCTTTCTTT.

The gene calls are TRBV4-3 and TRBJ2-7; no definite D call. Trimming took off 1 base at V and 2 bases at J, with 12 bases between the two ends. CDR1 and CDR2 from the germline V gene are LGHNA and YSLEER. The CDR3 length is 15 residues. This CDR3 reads CASSQGLASPYEQYF. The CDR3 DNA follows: TGCGCCAGCAGCCAAGGTTTGGCCAGCCCCTACGAGCAGTACTTC.

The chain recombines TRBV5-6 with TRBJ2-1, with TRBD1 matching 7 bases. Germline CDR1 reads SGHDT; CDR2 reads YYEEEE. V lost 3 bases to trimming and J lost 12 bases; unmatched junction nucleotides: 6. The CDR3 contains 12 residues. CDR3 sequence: CASSSGPGGQFF. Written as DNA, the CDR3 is TGTGCCAGCAGCTCGGGGCCAGGGGGGCAGTTCTTC.

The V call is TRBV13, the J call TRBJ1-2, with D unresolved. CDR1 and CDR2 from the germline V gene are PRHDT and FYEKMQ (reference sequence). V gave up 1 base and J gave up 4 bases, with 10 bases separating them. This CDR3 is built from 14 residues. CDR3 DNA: TGTGCCAGCAGCTTAGCGTCCGCCCGCTATGGCTACACCTTC. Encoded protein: CASSLASARYGYTF. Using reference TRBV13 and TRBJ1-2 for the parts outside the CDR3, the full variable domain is AAGVIQSPRHLIKEKRETATLKCYPIPRHDTVYWYQQGPGQDPQFLISFYEKMQSDKGSIPDRFSAQQFSDYHSELNMSSLELGDSALYFCASSLASARYGYTFGSGTRLTVV.

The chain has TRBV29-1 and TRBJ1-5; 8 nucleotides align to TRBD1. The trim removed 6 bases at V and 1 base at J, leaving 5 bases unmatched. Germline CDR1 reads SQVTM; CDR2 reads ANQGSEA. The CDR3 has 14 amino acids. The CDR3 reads CSVLQGGSNQPQHF. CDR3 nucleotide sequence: TGCAGCGTCCTACAGGGGGGAAGCAATCAGCCCCAGCATTTT.

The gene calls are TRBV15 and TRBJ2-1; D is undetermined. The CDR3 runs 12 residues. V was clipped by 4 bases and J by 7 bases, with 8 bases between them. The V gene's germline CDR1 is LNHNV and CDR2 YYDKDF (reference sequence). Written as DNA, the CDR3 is TGTGCCACCAGCACAGAATCAAATGAGCAGTTCTTC. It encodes CATSTESNEQFF.